This TCR beta chain was captured by sequencing in a study of blood T cell repertoires in COVID-19. Profiling relied on immunoSEQ multiplex PCR, and the TCRdb table lists in-frame clones only, not all of them. This table has 70,000 to 95,000 clones, approximately 80% appearing once. J gave up 6 bases and V 4 bases, and 8 bases lay outside the gene matches. Germline-derived CDR1 and CDR2 are SGHNT and YYREEE (reference sequence). CDR3 length: 15 residues. The sequence came from a human donor in a cohort sampled during active COVID-19. This chain links TRBV5-4 with TRBJ2-1, with TRBD2 matching over 9 bases. Source material: peripheral blood. The DNA for the CDR3 is TGTGCCAGCAGCCCGCCCCCTAGCGGGGTCAATGAGCAGTTCTTC. It translates to CASSPPPSGVNEQFF.